Listed below are T cell receptor beta chains from one sample, sequenced in a study of T cells after yellow fever vaccination. TCRdb passed the 5' RACE reads through MiXCR, listing each CDR3 protein once. The sample consists of more than 300,000 distinct CDR3 sequences, 6.8% of them appearing once. The material was PBMCs, obtained roughly 45 days after the first yellow fever vaccination. These receptors came from a man between 18 and 29 years old who received the YFV17D yellow fever vaccine. Each CDR3 is given with its conserved first and last residue. Each record gives: D gene, V gene, clone size, J gene, CDR3 protein, CDR3 DNA. The D gene is left open where the match is weak. Expanded clones get a size class; other rows say once, few or many, or leave the size out.

>TRBD2|TRBV2|few|TRBJ2-7
CASSDPRSGGYEQYF
TGTGCCAGCAGTGATCCCAGATCGGGGGGTTACGAGCAGTACTTC
>TRBD1|TRBV24-1|.|TRBJ2-3
CATSPPRDSSTDTQYF
TGTGCCACCAGCCCCCCCAGGGACAGCAGCACAGATACGCAGTATTTT
>.|TRBV5-5|few|TRBJ2-1
CASSFLSGDEQFF
TGTGCCAGCAGCTTCCTTTCAGGGGATGAGCAGTTCTTC
>.|TRBV24-1|many|TRBJ2-2
CATSQPGIGELFF
TGTGCCACCAGCCAACCCGGGATCGGGGAGCTGTTTTTT
>.|TRBV7-6|.|TRBJ1-4
CASSSGLVNEKLFF
TGTGCCAGCAGCTCGGGACTGGTTAATGAAAAACTGTTTTTT
>.|TRBV12-3/TRBV12-4|.|TRBJ2-7
CASSLYSPYEQYF
TGTGCCAGCAGTTTGTACAGCCCCTACGAGCAGTACTTC
>TRBD2|TRBV5-1|many|TRBJ2-5
CASSLGLAVQETQYF
TGCGCCAGCAGCTTGGGACTAGCGGTCCAAGAGACCCAGTACTTC
>.|TRBV7-9|few|TRBJ2-3
CASSLANADTQYF
TGTGCCAGCAGCTTAGCGAACGCAGATACGCAGTATTTT
>TRBD1|TRBV29-1|few|TRBJ1-2
CSAADRRYGYTF
TGCAGCGCTGCGGACAGGCGCTATGGCTACACCTTC
>.|TRBV6-5|.|TRBJ2-5
CASSRSGGTLYF
TGTGCCAGCAGCCGCAGTGGGGGGACCCTGTACTTC
>.|TRBV19|few|TRBJ1-5
CASTMAGVRPQHF
TGTGCCAGTACCATGGCGGGGGTCCGGCCCCAGCATTTT
>TRBD1|TRBV6-6|few|TRBJ1-2
CASSYGTGEGYTF
TGTGCCAGCAGTTACGGGACAGGCGAGGGCTACACCTTC
>.|TRBV6-1|few|TRBJ1-2
CACSEQLDYGYTF
TGTGCTTGTTCCGAGCAGTTGGATTATGGCTACACCTTC
>.|TRBV9|.|TRBJ1-1
CASSVGEGRYTEAFF
TGTGCCAGCAGCGTAGGAGAGGGGCGGTACACTGAAGCTTTCTTT
>TRBD1|TRBV27|many|TRBJ2-5
CASSLGPRDRRETQYF
TGTGCCAGCAGTTTGGGGCCCAGGGACAGGAGGGAGACCCAGTACTTC
>TRBD1|TRBV7-9|.|TRBJ2-2
CASSFLDRGTGELFF
TGTGCCAGCAGCTTTTTGGACAGGGGCACCGGGGAGCTGTTTTTT
>.|TRBV7-2|.|TRBJ2-3
CATDGWYTDTQYF
TGTGCCACAGACGGTTGGTACACAGATACGCAGTATTTT
>.|TRBV20-1|few|TRBJ2-3
CSAPPLQGYTDTQYF
TGCAGTGCACCCCCTTTACAGGGCTACACAGATACGCAGTATTTT
>TRBD2|TRBV10-3|.|TRBJ2-3
CAISEGERGTDTQYF
TGTGCCATCAGTGAAGGGGAGCGGGGAACAGATACGCAGTATTTT
>.|TRBV20-1|few|TRBJ2-7
CSASRGSSYEQYF
TGCAGTGCTAGTAGGGGAAGCTCCTACGAGCAGTACTTC
>.|TRBV7-2|few|TRBJ1-5
CASSLVSGPAAPQHF
TGTGCCAGCAGCTTAGTATCGGGCCCCGCGGCCCCCCAGCATTTT
>TRBD2|TRBV5-1|many|TRBJ2-2
CASSLVAGGNTGELFF
TGCGCCAGCAGCTTGGTTGCGGGGGGCAACACCGGGGAGCTGTTTTTT
>TRBD2|TRBV7-2|few|TRBJ2-4
CASSLGGGAGIQYF
TGTGCCAGCAGCCTAGGCGGGGGGGCCGGCATTCAGTACTTC
>.|TRBV7-9|.|TRBJ2-1
CASSLRESSYNEQFF
TGTGCCAGCAGCTTAAGGGAGAGCTCCTACAATGAGCAGTTCTTC
>.|TRBV7-9|few|TRBJ1-1
CASSLSVTEAFF
TGTGCCAGCAGCTTATCTGTCACTGAAGCTTTCTTT
>.|TRBV5-1|few|TRBJ2-1
CASSPDSRGEQFF
TGCGCCAGCAGTCCGGACAGCCGGGGTGAGCAGTTCTTC
>.|TRBV12-3/TRBV12-4|few|TRBJ1-6
CASSPRGSVNSPLHF
TGTGCCAGCAGTCCCAGGGGTTCGGTTAATTCACCCCTCCACTTT
>.|TRBV3-1|few|TRBJ2-1
CASSQEGQGQRVNEQFF
TGTGCCAGCAGCCAAGAAGGGCAGGGGCAGAGGGTCAATGAGCAGTTCTTC
>.|TRBV6-2/TRBV6-3|.|TRBJ1-5
CASSASTGIQPQHF
TGTGCCAGCAGTGCGAGCACAGGGATTCAGCCCCAGCATTTT
>.|TRBV7-9|.|TRBJ2-6
CASSPRPGPGANVLTF
TGTGCCAGCAGCCCACGTCCCGGGCCTGGGGCCAACGTCCTGACTTTC